Listed below are T cell receptor beta chains from one sample, sequenced in a study of T cell responses to AZD1222 COVID-19 vaccine. Sequencing used immunoSEQ multiplex PCR; TCRdb keeps in-frame clones, though not all of them. The profile shows roughly 140,000 clones, around 91% of them singletons. Sequenced here: peripheral blood, sampled on day 0 of AZD1222 vaccination. The receptor source for this set is an adult in good health. CDR3s include the opening cysteine and the closing phenylalanine or tryptophan. The D gene is left open where the match is weak. Clone size, where shown, is once, few, many, or a class for clones that have expanded.

TRBV27,TRBJ1-2,-,-,CASSLGGPPHGYTF,TGTGCCAGCAGTTTAGGAGGGCCACCCCATGGCTACACCTTC
TRBV5-1,TRBJ1-6,-,-,CASSWGDNSPLHF,TGCGCCAGCAGCTGGGGGGATAATTCACCCCTCCACTTT
TRBV7-3,TRBJ2-7,-,-,CASSLILVPSYEQYF,TGTGCCAGCAGCTTAATTCTAGTCCCATCCTACGAGCAGTACTTC
TRBV28,TRBJ2-3,-,-,CASSLSGSKQYF,TGTGCCAGCAGTTTATCAGGGTCTAAGCAGTATTTT
TRBV30,TRBJ1-3,few,-,CAWDRSGNTIYF,TGTGCCTGGGACAGATCTGGAAACACCATATATTTT
TRBV7-6,TRBJ2-6,-,-,CASSSRPGSGANVLTF,TGTGCCAGCAGCTCCCGGCCCGGCTCTGGGGCCAACGTCCTGACTTTC
TRBV6-5,TRBJ2-2,-,-,CASSYSGESGELFF,TGTGCCAGCAGTTACTCCGGGGAGTCCGGGGAGCTGTTTTTT
TRBV15,TRBJ2-1,-,-,CATSRGRDPPYNEQFF,TGTGCCACCAGCAGGGGCCGGGACCCACCGTACAATGAGCAGTTCTTC
TRBV7-9,TRBJ1-5,-,-,CASSLGGEQPQHF,TGTGCCAGCAGCTTAGGAGGAGAGCAGCCCCAGCATTTT
TRBV5-1,TRBJ2-7,-,TRBD1,CASSGTGGSFGYEQYF,TGCGCCAGCAGCGGGACAGGGGGATCTTTTGGCTACGAGCAGTACTTC
TRBV6-5,TRBJ1-1,-,-,CASTIQSSNIEAFF,TGTGCCAGCACTATACAGAGTAGCAACATTGAAGCTTTCTTT
TRBV6-5,TRBJ2-7,-,-,CASSLFHNSYEQYF,TGTGCCAGCAGTTTATTTCACAACTCCTACGAGCAGTACTTC
TRBV9,TRBJ2-7,-,TRBD1,CASSVAGQTYEQYF,TGTGCCAGCAGCGTAGCGGGACAGACCTACGAGCAGTACTTC
TRBV10-3,TRBJ1-1,-,-,CAISESTRKGRDTEAFF,TGTGCCATCAGTGAGTCGACCAGGAAGGGCAGGGACACTGAAGCTTTCTTT
TRBV11-3,TRBJ2-7,-,-,CASSLASSYEQYF,TGTGCCAGCAGCTTAGCTTCCTCCTACGAGCAGTACTTC
TRBV6-5,TRBJ1-6,-,-,CASSRGNSPLHF,TGTGCCAGCAGCCGGGGTAATTCACCCCTCCACTTT
TRBV2,TRBJ2-7,-,-,CASRENYEQYF,TGTGCCAGCAGGGAAAACTACGAGCAGTACTTC
TRBV7-9,TRBJ2-1,-,-,CASSLVAVEQFF,TGTGCCAGCAGCTTAGTCGCCGTCGAGCAGTTCTTC